The 9 T cell receptor beta chains below were found in one sample sequenced in a study of response to subunit inactivated influenza vaccine. TCRdb re-derived calls from the RT-PCR reads in MiXCR, one entry per CDR3 protein. The data hold 450,000 to 500,000 distinct CDR3 sequences, with approximately 9.9% observed a single time. The source material was PBMCs from blood, sampled roughly 6 weeks after vaccination. These receptors originate from a man over 45 who received an inactivated influenza vaccine.

This clonotype appeared many times. The chain is built from TRBV25-1 and TRBJ2-3; D unresolved. The CDR3 extends over 12 amino acids. The V and J ends lost 6 bases and 6 bases respectively, with 10 bases between them. Germline CDR1 and CDR2: MGHDK and SYGVNS. The chain's CDR3 is CASRHTSDTQYF. The CDR3 DNA sequence: TGTGCCAGCAGACATACATCTGATACGCAGTATTTT. The full variable domain, in which reference TRBV25-1 and TRBJ2-3 provide the parts outside the CDR3, is EADIYQTPRYLVIGTGKKITLECSQTMGHDKMYWYQQDPGMELHLIHYSYGVNSTEKGDLSSESTVSRIRTEHFPLTLESARPSHTSQYLCASRHTSDTQYFGPGTRLTVL.

This clonotype was detected only a few times. The chain has TRBV20-1 and TRBJ2-7; D perhaps matches TRBD2 (7 bases). Germline lookup yields CDR1 DFQATT and CDR2 SNEGSKA (reference sequence). CDR3 length: 15 residues. V was clipped by 2 bases and J by 1 base, with 15 bases between them. In nucleotides, the CDR3 is TGCAGTGCTAGAAGGGGGGGGGCTTTATCCTACGAGCAGTACTTC. Amino acid sequence: CSARRGGALSYEQYF.

V and J are TRBV5-1 and TRBJ1-2; D ambiguous. CDR3 length: 13 amino acids. From germline, CDR1 is SGHRS and CDR2 YFSETQ. The V and J ends lost 3 bases and 4 bases respectively, with 10 bases between them. In DNA form, the CDR3 reads TGCGCCAGCAGCTCGGACGGAGGCTATGGCTACACCTTC. Protein: CASSSDGGYGYTF. Supplemented by reference TRBV5-1 and TRBJ1-2, the full variable domain reads KAGVTQTPRYLIKTRGQQVTLSCSPISGHRSVSWYQQTPGQGLQFLFEYFSETQRNKGNFPGRFSGRQFSNSRSEMNVSTLELGDSALYLCASSSDGGYGYTFGSGTRLTVV.

In its sample, this clonotype was seen many times. J is TRBJ1-4 and V is TRBV6-1, with no clear D. Trimming left V 2 bases short and J 3 bases short, with 13 bases between. The CDR3 totals 16 residues. CDR1 MNHNS and CDR2 SASEGT come from the germline V gene. CDR3 sequence (DNA): TGTGCCAGCAGTGAACGCGGACGAGTGTCTAATGAAAAACTGTTTTTT. It encodes CASSERGRVSNEKLFF.

Of note for this clonotype: A read error is possible here, since a much larger clone lies one base away. This sequence joins TRBV7-2 and TRBJ2-2, with D perhaps TRBD2 (7 bases). V was pared by 1 base and J by 6 bases, with 15 bases between. In germline, CDR1 is SGHTA, CDR2 FQGNSA. This CDR3 is built from 16 residues. As DNA, the CDR3 is TGTGCCAGCAGCTTAGTTGGCAGGGGAGGGCCCGGGGAGCTGTTTTTT. Translation gives CASSLVGRGGPGELFF.

This clonotype occurred many times. The V and J genes are TRBV29-1 and TRBJ2-7; 9 bases agree with TRBD1. V shed 7 bases and J 3 bases; nucleotides not matched to a gene: 10. Per germline, CDR1 SQVTM and CDR2 ANQGSEA. This CDR3 spans 14 amino acids. CDR3 in amino acids: CSGNRGQGLYEQYF. As DNA, the CDR3 is TGCAGCGGAAACCGGGGACAGGGACTCTACGAGCAGTACTTC.

This clonotype was picked up a small number of times. The chain couples TRBV5-1 to TRBJ1-4; 7 positions agree with TRBD1. Looked up from germline, CDR1 is SGHRS and CDR2 is YFSETQ. Trimming removed 4 bases from V and 5 bases from J; junction bases left unmatched: 11. The CDR3 sequence is 16 residues long. The CDR3 sequence is CASSLNSRDSNEKLFF. The DNA of the CDR3 is TGCGCCAGCAGCCTAAACAGCCGGGACAGCAATGAAAAACTGTTTTTT. Full variable domain (rest looked up from reference TRBV5-1 and TRBJ1-4): KAGVTQTPRYLIKTRGQQVTLSCSPISGHRSVSWYQQTPGQGLQFLFEYFSETQRNKGNFPGRFSGRQFSNSRSEMNVSTLELGDSALYLCASSLNSRDSNEKLFFGSGTQLSVL.

The V call is TRBV15, the J call TRBJ1-5, with TRBD1 matching 8 bases. The CDR3 runs 21 residues. V was clipped by 0 bases and J by 0 bases; unmatched bases: 16. CDR1 is LNHNV and CDR2 is YYDKDF in the germline V gene (reference sequence). CDR3 sequence reads: CATSRDRAGRDRTYSNQPQHF. The DNA for the CDR3 is TGTGCCACCAGCAGAGATCGGGCGGGACGGGACAGGACGTATAGCAATCAGCCCCAGCATTTT. The whole variable domain, remainder taken from reference TRBV15 and TRBJ1-5, is DAMVIQNPRYQVTQFGKPVTLSCSQTLNHNVMYWYQQKSSQAPKLLFHYYDKDFNNEADTPDNFQSRRPNTSFCFLDIRSPGLGDTAMYLCATSRDRAGRDRTYSNQPQHFGDGTRLSIL.

At least ten counts were recorded for this clonotype. The chain combines TRBV12-3 or TRBV12-4 with TRBJ2-7; possible D gene TRBD1, 6 bases. This CDR3 is built from 14 residues. Trimming took off 3 bases at V and 6 bases at J, with 15 bases between the two ends. CDR3 in amino acids: CASSFSTGKGEQYF. The CDR3 bases are TGTGCCAGCAGTTTCTCGACAGGAAAAGGCGAGCAGTACTTC.